This T cell receptor beta chain was sequenced for a study of Ad26.COV2.S vaccination and SARS-CoV-2 variants. Treatment defined: about 20 received Ad26.COV2.S at low or high dose, single or two shots; a few received placebo; per-sample allocation not given. Material that was analyzed had been drawn on day 63 after the first vaccine or placebo injection. Donor was an adult aged 18-55 years in Boston. CDR3 length: 15 amino acids. Germline CDR1 is LGHNA and CDR2 is YSLEER. Trimming shortened V by 0 bases and J by 5 bases, and 13 bases separated the two germline ends. The table lists this clone with a count of one. The antigen remains undetermined. Notes on the study in general: Vaccine recipients and placebo recipients showed similar non-spike TCR breadth.

Assay: immunoSEQ multiplex PCR; the TCRdb copy retains only in-frame clones and omits some. The top ten hold approximately 2.5% of the sample, which has 400,000 to 500,000 clones, roughly nine tenths seen once. This receptor was identified in a person between 18 and 65 years old who received the Ad26.COV2.S COVID-19 vaccine or a placebo. The rearrangement uses TRBV4-3 and TRBJ2-5, with TRBD2 as a possible D gene (5 bases). This material consisted of peripheral blood, taken in a trial of Ad26.COV2.S vaccine versus placebo. The CDR3 DNA reads TGCGCCAGCAGCCAAGAACCCACTGGCGGGGAGACCCAGTACTTC. Translation: CASSQEPTGGETQYF.